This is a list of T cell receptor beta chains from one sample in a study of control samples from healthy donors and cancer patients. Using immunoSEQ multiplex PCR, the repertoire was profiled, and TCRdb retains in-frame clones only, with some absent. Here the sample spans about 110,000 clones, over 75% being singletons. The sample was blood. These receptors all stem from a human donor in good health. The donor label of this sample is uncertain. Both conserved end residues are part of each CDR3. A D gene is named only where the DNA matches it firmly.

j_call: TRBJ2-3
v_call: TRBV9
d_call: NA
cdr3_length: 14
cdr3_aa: CASSAFSSTDTQYF
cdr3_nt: TGTGCCAGCAGCGCATTTAGTTCCACAGATACGCAGTATTTT

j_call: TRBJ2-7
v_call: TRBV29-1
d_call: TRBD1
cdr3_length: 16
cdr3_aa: CSVDWVSGTGQYEQYF
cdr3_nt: TGCAGCGTTGACTGGGTTTCGGGGACAGGGCAATACGAGCAGTACTTC

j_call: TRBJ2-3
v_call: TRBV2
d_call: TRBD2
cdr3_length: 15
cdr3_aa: CASSPTSGAADTQYF
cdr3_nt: TGTGCCAGCAGCCCGACTAGCGGGGCGGCAGATACGCAGTATTTT

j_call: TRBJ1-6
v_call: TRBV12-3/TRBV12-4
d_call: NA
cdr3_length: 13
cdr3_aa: CASSYTADSPLHF
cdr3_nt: TGTGCCAGCAGTTATACAGCGGATTCACCCCTCCACTTT

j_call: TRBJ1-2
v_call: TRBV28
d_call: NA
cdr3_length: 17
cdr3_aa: CASRNPLSAEANYGYTF
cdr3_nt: TGTGCCAGCAGAAACCCCCTTTCAGCAGAAGCTAACTATGGCTACACCTTC

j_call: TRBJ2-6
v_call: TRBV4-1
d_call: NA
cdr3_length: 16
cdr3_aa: CASSQGTHSGANVLTF
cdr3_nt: TGCGCCAGCAGCCAAGGAACCCACTCTGGGGCCAACGTCCTGACTTTC

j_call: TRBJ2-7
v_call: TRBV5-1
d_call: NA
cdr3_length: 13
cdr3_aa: CASSVDGSYEQYF
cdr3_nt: TGCGCCAGCAGCGTCGACGGCTCCTACGAGCAGTACTTC

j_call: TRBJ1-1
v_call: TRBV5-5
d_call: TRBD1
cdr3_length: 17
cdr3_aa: CASSLDTTGAGNTEAFF
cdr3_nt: TGTGCCAGCAGCTTGGACACTACAGGGGCTGGGAACACTGAAGCTTTCTTT

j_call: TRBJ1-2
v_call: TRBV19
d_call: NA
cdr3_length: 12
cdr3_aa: CASTPDTYGYTF
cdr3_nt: TGTGCCAGTACCCCGGACACCTATGGCTACACCTTC

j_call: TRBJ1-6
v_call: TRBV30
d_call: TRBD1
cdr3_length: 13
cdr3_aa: CAWRTGDGSPLHF
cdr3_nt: TGTGCCTGGAGGACAGGGGACGGTTCACCCCTCCACTTT

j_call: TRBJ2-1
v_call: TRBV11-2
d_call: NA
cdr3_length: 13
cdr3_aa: CASSLDHGSEQFF
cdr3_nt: TGTGCCAGCAGCTTAGATCATGGGAGTGAGCAGTTCTTC

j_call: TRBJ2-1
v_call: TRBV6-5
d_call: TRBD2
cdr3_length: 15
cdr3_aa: CASTGGGASYNEQFF
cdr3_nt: TGTGCCAGCACCGGCGGGGGGGCGTCCTACAATGAGCAGTTCTTC

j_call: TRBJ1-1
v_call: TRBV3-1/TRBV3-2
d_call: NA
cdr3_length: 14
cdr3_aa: CASSQEGMGKGAFF
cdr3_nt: TGTGCCAGCAGCCAAGAAGGTATGGGGAAGGGAGCTTTCTTT

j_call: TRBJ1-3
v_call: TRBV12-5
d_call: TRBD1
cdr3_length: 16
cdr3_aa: CASGLLTGSSGNTIYF
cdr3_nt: TGCGCTAGTGGTTTACTGACAGGGAGCTCTGGAAACACCATATATTTT